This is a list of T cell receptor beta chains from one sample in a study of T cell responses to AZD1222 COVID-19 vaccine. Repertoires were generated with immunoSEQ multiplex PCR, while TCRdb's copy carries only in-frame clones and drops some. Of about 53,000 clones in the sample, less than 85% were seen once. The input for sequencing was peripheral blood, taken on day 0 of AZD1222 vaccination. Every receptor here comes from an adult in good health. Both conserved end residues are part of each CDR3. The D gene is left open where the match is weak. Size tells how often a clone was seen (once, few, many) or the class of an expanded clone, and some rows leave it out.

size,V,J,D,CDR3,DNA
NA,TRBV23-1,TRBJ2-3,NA,CASSQPLRGLDTQYF,TGCGCCAGCAGTCAACCCCTTAGGGGCCTAGATACGCAGTATTTT
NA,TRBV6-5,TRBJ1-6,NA,CASNPGRDSPLHF,TGTGCCAGCAATCCCGGCAGGGATTCACCCCTCCACTTT
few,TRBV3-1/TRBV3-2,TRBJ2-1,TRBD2,CASSQASSGPYNEQFF,TGTGCCAGCAGCCAAGCTTCTAGCGGACCCTACAATGAGCAGTTCTTC
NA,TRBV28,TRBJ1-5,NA,CATSFSAGRNQPQHF,TGTGCCACCTCTTTCTCGGCAGGGAGGAATCAGCCCCAGCATTTT
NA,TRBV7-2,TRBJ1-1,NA,CASSYTRDGEAFF,TGTGCCAGCAGTTATACTCGGGACGGGGAAGCTTTCTTT
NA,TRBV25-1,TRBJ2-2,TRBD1,CASRGAPGQGAKTGELFF,TGTGCCAGCAGAGGCGCCCCCGGACAGGGGGCTAAAACCGGGGAGCTGTTTTTT
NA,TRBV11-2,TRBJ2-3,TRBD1,CASGRGNQYSTDTQYF,TGTGCCAGCGGCAGGGGGAATCAATATAGCACAGATACGCAGTATTTT
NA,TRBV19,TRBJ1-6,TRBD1,CASSSDPGQGESPLHF,TGTGCCAGTAGCTCAGACCCGGGACAGGGAGAATCACCCCTCCACTTT
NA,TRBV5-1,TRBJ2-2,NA,CASSLRENTGELFF,TGCGCCAGCAGCTTGAGGGAGAACACCGGGGAGCTGTTTTTT
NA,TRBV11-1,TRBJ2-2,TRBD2,CASSPSGINTGELFF,TGTGCCAGCAGCCCTAGCGGGATAAACACCGGGGAGCTGTTTTTT
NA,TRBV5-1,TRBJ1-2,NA,CASSLDRSGYTF,TGCGCCAGCAGCCTCGATCGGTCTGGCTACACCTTC
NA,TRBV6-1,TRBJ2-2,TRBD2,CASSVVTSGALTGELFF,TGTGCCAGCAGTGTGGTAACTAGCGGGGCTCTAACCGGGGAGCTGTTTTTT
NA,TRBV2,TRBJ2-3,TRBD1,CASRDRGSLPSTQYF,TGTGCCAGCAGGGACAGGGGGTCCCTCCCTTCCACGCAGTATTTT
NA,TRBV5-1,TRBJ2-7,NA,CASSSAGQKGEQYF,TGCGCCAGCAGCTCAGCAGGGCAGAAGGGCGAGCAGTACTTC
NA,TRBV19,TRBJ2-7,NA,CASRFGYEQYF,TGTGCCAGTAGGTTCGGCTACGAGCAGTACTTC
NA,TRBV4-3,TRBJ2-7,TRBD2,CASSLTSGRPTYEQYF,TGCGCCAGCAGCCTGACTAGCGGGAGGCCCACCTACGAGCAGTACTTC
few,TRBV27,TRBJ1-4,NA,CASRPFAGQPNEKLFF,TGTGCCAGCAGACCCTTTGCTGGACAACCGAATGAAAAACTGTTTTTT
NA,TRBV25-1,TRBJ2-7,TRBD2,CASSDGRVSYEQYF,TGTGCCAGCAGTGACGGGAGGGTCTCCTACGAGCAGTACTTC
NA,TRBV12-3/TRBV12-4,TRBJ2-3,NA,CATTSSADTQYF,TGTGCCACTACTTCCTCGGCAGATACGCAGTATTTT
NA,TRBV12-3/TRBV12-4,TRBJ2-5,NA,CASSRSQETQYF,TGTGCCAGCAGCCGGTCTCAAGAGACCCAGTACTTC
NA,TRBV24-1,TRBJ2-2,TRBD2,CATKLAGDTGELFF,TGTGCCACCAAACTAGCGGGAGACACCGGGGAGCTGTTTTTT
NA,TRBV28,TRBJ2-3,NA,CASSLLQGRKSTDTQYF,TGTGCCAGCAGTTTATTGCAGGGTCGGAAAAGCACAGATACGCAGTATTTT
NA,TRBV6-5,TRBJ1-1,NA,CASRYHRGRDTEAFF,TGTGCCAGCAGGTACCACCGGGGCAGGGACACTGAAGCTTTCTTT
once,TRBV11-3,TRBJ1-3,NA,CASSDSVGNTIYF,TGTGCCAGCAGCGATAGCGTAGGAAACACCATATATTTT
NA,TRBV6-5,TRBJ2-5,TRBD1,CASSYETGALGTQYF,TGTGCCAGCAGTTATGAGACAGGGGCCCTAGGGACCCAGTACTTC
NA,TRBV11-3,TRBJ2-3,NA,CASSLDEIRRDTQYF,TGTGCCAGCAGCTTAGACGAGATACGACGGGATACGCAGTATTTT
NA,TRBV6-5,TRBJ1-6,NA,CASSYSSQSNSPLHF,TGTGCCAGCAGTTACTCGAGCCAGTCTAATTCACCCCTCCACTTT
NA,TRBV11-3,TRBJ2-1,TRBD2,CASSLTSGLVGNEQFF,TGTGCCAGCAGCTTGACTAGCGGGCTTGTGGGCAATGAGCAGTTCTTC
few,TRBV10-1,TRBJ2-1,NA,CASSGGHVGGEQFF,TGCGCCAGCAGTGGAGGACACGTAGGGGGTGAGCAGTTCTTC
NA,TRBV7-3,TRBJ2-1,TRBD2,CASRKDSGTPSSYNEQFF,TGTGCCAGCAGGAAAGACAGCGGGACTCCGAGCTCCTACAATGAGCAGTTCTTC
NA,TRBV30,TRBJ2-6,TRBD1,CAGPGQGIGGANVLTF,TGTGCCGGACCGGGACAGGGTATCGGTGGGGCCAACGTCCTGACTTTC
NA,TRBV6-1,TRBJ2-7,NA,CASSEESVSAYEQYF,TGTGCCAGCAGTGAGGAGTCCGTTTCCGCCTACGAGCAGTACTTC
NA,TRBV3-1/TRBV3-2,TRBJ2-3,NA,CASRSREEAQYF,TGTGCCAGCAGATCCAGGGAAGAGGCGCAGTATTTT
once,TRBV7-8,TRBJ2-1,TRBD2,CASSRTSGRVYNEQFF,TGTGCCAGCAGCCGGACTAGCGGGAGGGTCTACAATGAGCAGTTCTTC
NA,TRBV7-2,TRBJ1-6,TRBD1,CASSSEQGSGSPLHF,TGTGCCAGCAGCTCCGAACAGGGGAGCGGTTCACCCCTCCACTTT
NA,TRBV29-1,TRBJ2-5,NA,CSVNEVRETQYF,TGCAGCGTAAACGAGGTCCGGGAGACCCAGTACTTC
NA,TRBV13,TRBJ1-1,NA,CASSSRGGVAEAFF,TGTGCCAGCAGCTCGAGGGGCGGAGTAGCTGAAGCTTTCTTT
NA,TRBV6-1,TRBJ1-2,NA,CASSEARAGREGYTF,TGTGCCAGCAGTGAAGCGCGGGCCGGAAGGGAGGGCTACACCTTC
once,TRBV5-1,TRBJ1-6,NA,CASSQGGENSPLHF,TGCGCCAGCTCCCAGGGCGGGGAAAATTCACCCCTCCACTTT
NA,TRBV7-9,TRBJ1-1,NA,CASSLAAVRPEAFF,TGTGCCAGCAGCTTAGCGGCAGTCCGACCGGAAGCTTTCTTT
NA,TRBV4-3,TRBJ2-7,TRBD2,CASSQSWGRGGNLDEQYF,TGCGCCAGCAGCCAAAGCTGGGGGCGCGGGGGGAACTTGGACGAGCAGTACTTC
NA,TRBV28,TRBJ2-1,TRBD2,CASSHVLGTSGSSYNEQFF,TGTGCCAGCAGTCACGTACTTGGGACTAGCGGCAGCTCCTACAATGAGCAGTTCTTC
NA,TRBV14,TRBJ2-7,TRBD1,CASSQALGQGDEQYF,TGTGCCAGCAGCCAAGCTCTGGGACAGGGGGACGAGCAGTACTTC
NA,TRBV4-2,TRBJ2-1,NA,CASSPSIGPFGNEQFF,TGTGCCAGCAGCCCCTCGATAGGTCCCTTTGGCAATGAGCAGTTCTTC
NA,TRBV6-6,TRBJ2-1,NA,CASSYSTSAYEQFF,TGTGCCAGCAGTTACTCGACCTCGGCTTATGAGCAGTTCTTC
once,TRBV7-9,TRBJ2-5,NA,CASSLGGPIQETQYF,TGTGCCAGCAGCTTAGGGGGCCCTATTCAAGAGACCCAGTACTTC